This T cell receptor beta chain was obtained from a study of blood T cell repertoires in COVID-19. Study information: From T cells, B-cell-depleted T cells, or PBMCs came the material, which was cDNA or gDNA.

This clone appeared once. In the original analysis: Estimation of nucleated cell counts was performed using reference gene primer amplification. The protocol was immunoSEQ multiplex PCR, while the TCRdb copy is restricted to in-frame clones and leaves out a portion. V and J calls and clone size come straight from that table; D and trimming were deduced from the DNA. Here the sample spans about 100,000 clones, 80% being singletons. Material for sequencing was peripheral blood. This clonotype was obtained from a man aged 65 to 85 with active or convalescent COVID-19.

The CDR3 DNA is TGTGCCAGCAGTGAAACCAAGACTGGCTCTGGAAACACCATATATTTT. Translating it yields CASSETKTGSGNTIYF. The chain is built from TRBV25-1 and TRBJ1-3, with unresolved D. CDR1 and CDR2 (germline): MGHDK, SYGVNS. This CDR3 spans 16 amino acids. Deletions cut 2 bases from V and 0 bases from J, with 11 bases between.